The 5 T cell receptor beta chains reported below all come from one sample, sequenced in a study of shared clonotypes between healthy human individuals (dated by TCRdb to about 2020). Library prep was done by the immunoSEQ multiplex PCR assay. Not all clones reach the TCRdb copy of this immuneACCESS table, which keeps in-frame sequences only. Checked studies attribute under half of the gap to unresolved V genes and leave the rest unexplained. Counted in this sample were 400,000 to 600,000 clones; roughly 95% of them appeared once. The ten largest account for around 0.066% of the sample. The sequenced material came from naive CD4+ T cells sorted from blood. The cell subset or site label here, explained by the study, means: CD45RA+ positively selected. The receptors were sampled from a woman aged 25 to 39 in good health.

This chain joins TRBV27 and TRBJ1-4; D not resolved. From germline, CDR1 is MNHEY and CDR2 SMNVEV (reference sequence). The length of the CDR3 is 15 residues. With 6 bases removed from V and 8 bases from J, the gap between germline ends came to 19 bases. The CDR3 DNA sequence: TGTGCCAGCAGGTCTATCCGGGCCCAGAGGGAAAAACTGTTTTTT. It encodes CASRSIRAQREKLFF.

The chain carries TRBV9 and TRBJ2-2; D gene unclear. Per germline, CDR1 SGDLS and CDR2 YYNGEE. This CDR3 contains 15 residues. V shed 5 bases and J shed 2 bases, with 13 bases lying between them. CDR3 protein: CASSPIGLNTGELFF. The DNA of the CDR3 is TGTGCCAGCAGTCCTATAGGCTTAAACACCGGGGAGCTGTTTTTT.

J is TRBJ2-1 and V is TRBV28; perhaps TRBD1 as D (6 bases). Germline-derived CDR1 and CDR2 are MDHEN and SYDVKM. CDR3 length equals 15 residues. Trimming left V 7 bases short and J 3 bases short, with 16 bases between. The CDR3 nucleotides are TGTGCCAGCACAGGGGCGAAGACTTTCTACAATGAGCAGTTCTTC. This translates into CASTGAKTFYNEQFF.

The chain couples TRBV27 to TRBJ2-3; 9 nucleotides align to TRBD2. Germline V lookup: CDR1 MNHEY, CDR2 SMNVEV (reference sequence). The CDR3 covers 17 residues. Losses at the gene ends were 3 bases for V and 3 bases for J; bases not matched to a gene: 10. CDR3 sequence reads: CASSLERMREGTDTQYF. CDR3 in DNA: TGTGCCAGCAGTTTGGAGCGGATGCGGGAGGGAACAGATACGCAGTATTTT.

This chain connects TRBV19 to TRBJ2-7; 8 bases agree with TRBD2. The CDR3 has 14 residues. Unmatched junction bases numbered 7, after V lost 6 bases and J lost 3 bases. The germline gives CDR1 LNHDA, CDR2 SQIVND (reference sequence). The CDR3 DNA follows: TGTGCCAGTAGCCCCACCGGGACTAGCTACGAGCAGTACTTC. The encoded protein is CASSPTGTSYEQYF.